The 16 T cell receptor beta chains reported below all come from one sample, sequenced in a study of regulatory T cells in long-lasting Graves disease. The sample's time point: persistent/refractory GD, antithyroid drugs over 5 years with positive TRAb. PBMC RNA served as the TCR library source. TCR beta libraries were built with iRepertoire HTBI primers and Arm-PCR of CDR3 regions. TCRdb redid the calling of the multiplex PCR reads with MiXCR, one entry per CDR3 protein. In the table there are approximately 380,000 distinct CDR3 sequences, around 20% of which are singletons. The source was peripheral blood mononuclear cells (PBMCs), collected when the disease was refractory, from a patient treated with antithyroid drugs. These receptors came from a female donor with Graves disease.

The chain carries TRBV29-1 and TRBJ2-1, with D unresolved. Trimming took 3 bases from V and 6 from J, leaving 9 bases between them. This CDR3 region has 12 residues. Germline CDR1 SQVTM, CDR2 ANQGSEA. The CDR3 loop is CSVEEGPNEQFF. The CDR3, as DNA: TGCAGCGTTGAGGAAGGGCCCAATGAGCAGTTCTTC.

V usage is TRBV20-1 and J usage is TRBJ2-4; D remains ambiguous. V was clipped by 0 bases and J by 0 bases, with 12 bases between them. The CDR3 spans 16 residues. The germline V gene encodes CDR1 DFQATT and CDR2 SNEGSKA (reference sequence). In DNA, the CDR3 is TGCAGTGCTAGAGATCTCGGATTACTAGCCAAAAACATTCAGTACTTC. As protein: CSARDLGLLAKNIQYF.

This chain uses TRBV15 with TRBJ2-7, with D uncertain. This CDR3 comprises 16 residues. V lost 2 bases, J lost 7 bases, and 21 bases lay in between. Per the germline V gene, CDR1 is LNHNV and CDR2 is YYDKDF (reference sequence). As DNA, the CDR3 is TGTGCCACCAGCAGACCCCCGGAAGGGCTGCACTGGGAGCAGTACTTC. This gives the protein CATSRPPEGLHWEQYF.

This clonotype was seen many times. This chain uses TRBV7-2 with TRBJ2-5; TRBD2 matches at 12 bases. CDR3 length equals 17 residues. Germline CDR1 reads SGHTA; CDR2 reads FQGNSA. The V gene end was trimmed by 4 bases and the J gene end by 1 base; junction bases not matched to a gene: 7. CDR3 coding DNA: TGTGCCAGCAGCTCGGGTAGACTAGCGGGGGCCCAAGAGACCCAGTACTTC. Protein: CASSSGRLAGAQETQYF. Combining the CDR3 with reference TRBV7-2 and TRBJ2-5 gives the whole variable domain GAGVSQSPSNKVTEKGKDVELRCDPISGHTALYWYRQSLGQGLEFLIYFQGNSAPDKSGLPSDRFSAERTGGSVSTLTIQRTQQEDSAVYLCASSSGRLAGAQETQYFGPGTRLLVL.

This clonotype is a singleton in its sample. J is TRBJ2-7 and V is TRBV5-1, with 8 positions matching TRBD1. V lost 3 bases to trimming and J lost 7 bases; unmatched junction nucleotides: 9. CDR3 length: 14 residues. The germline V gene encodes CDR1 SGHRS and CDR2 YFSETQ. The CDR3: CASSSSDRAREQYF. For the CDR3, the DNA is TGCGCCAGCAGCTCCTCGGACAGGGCCAGGGAGCAGTACTTC.

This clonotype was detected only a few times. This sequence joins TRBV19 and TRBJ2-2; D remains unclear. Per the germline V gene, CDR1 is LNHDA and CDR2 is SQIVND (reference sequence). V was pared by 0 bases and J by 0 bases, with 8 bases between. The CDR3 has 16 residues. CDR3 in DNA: TGTGCCAGTAGTATAGAGGCAAACACGAACACCGGGGAGCTGTTTTTT. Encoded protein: CASSIEANTNTGELFF.

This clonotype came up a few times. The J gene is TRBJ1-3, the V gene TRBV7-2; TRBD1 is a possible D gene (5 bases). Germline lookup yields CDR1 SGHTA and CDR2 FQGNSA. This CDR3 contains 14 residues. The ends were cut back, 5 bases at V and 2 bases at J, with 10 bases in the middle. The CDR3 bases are TGTGCCAGCAGCCCAAGGGGTACTGGAAACACCATATATTTT. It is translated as CASSPRGTGNTIYF.

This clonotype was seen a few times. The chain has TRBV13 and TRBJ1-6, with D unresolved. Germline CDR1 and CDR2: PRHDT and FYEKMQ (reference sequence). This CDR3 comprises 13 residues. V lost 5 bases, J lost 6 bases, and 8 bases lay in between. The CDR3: CASSVQSNSPLHF. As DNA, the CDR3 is TGTGCCAGCAGCGTCCAGAGTAATTCACCCCTCCACTTT.

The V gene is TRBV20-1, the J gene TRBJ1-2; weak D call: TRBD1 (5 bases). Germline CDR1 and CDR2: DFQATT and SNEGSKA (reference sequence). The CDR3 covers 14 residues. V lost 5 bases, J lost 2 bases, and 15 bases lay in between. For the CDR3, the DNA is TGCAGTGCTTCCGAGGGGTACGGAAACTATGGCTACACCTTC. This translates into CSASEGYGNYGYTF.

The CDR3 here is CASSDLIIYSGETQYF. The DNA for the CDR3 is TGTGCCAGCAGCGACTTAATAATATACTCGGGCGAGACCCAGTACTTC. V is TRBV6-1 and J is TRBJ2-5; D gene ambiguous. Germline V CDR1 and CDR2: MNHNS, SASEGT. CDR3 length equals 16 residues. The V and J ends lost 6 bases and 5 bases respectively, with 22 bases between them.

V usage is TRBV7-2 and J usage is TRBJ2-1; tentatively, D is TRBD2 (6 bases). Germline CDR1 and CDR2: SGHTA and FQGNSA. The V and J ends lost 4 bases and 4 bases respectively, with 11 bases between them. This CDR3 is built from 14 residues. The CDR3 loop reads CASSSPGGYNEQFF. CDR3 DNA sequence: TGTGCCAGCAGCTCCCCCGGGGGTTACAATGAGCAGTTCTTC. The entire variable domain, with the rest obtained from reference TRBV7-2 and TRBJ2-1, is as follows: GAGVSQSPSNKVTEKGKDVELRCDPISGHTALYWYRQSLGQGLEFLIYFQGNSAPDKSGLPSDRFSAERTGGSVSTLTIQRTQQEDSAVYLCASSSPGGYNEQFFGPGTRLTVL.

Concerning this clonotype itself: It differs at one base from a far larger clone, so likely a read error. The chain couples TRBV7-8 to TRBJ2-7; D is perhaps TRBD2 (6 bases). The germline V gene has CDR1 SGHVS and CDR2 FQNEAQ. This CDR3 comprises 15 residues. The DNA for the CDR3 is TGTGCCAGCAGCTTACTGGCCGGGAGCTCCCACGAGCAGTACTTC. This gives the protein CASSLLAGSSHEQYF.

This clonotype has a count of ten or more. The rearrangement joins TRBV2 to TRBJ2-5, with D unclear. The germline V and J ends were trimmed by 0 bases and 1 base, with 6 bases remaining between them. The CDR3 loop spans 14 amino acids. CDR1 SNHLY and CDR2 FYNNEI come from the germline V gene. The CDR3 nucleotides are TGTGCCAGCAGTGAAGCGCTTCCCCAAGAGACCCAGTACTTC. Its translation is CASSEALPQETQYF.

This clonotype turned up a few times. The CDR3 DNA follows: TGTGCCAGCAGCTTAAGCCCGGAGGATAGCTACACCTTC. This encodes CASSLSPEDSYTF. V usage is TRBV7-9 and J usage is TRBJ1-2; D remains ambiguous. The germline V and J ends were trimmed by 2 bases and 9 bases, with 13 bases remaining between them. The CDR3 has 13 amino acids. Germline lookup yields CDR1 SEHNR and CDR2 FQNEAQ (reference sequence).

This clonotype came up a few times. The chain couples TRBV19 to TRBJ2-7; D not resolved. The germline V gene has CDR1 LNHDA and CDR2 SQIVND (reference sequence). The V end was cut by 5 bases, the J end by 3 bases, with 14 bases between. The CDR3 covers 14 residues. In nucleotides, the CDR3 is TGTGCCAGTAGTCCTCCGGCAGCCGGCTACGAGCAGTACTTC. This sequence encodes CASSPPAAGYEQYF.

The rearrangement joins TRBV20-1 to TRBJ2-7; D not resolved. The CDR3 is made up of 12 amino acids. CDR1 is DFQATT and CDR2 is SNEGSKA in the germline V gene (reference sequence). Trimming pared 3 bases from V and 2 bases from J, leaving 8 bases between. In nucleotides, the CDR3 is TGCAGTGCTAGTGCACTCACCTACGAGCAGTACTTC. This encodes CSASALTYEQYF.